The source of this T cell receptor (beta chain) is a study of radiation and T cells in renal cell carcinoma (TCRdb year 2020). As for the study more broadly: In total, about 51 samples underwent TCR beta sequencing: some 26 tumors plus 27 peripheral blood samples. The last blood draw occurred 4 weeks after radiation, at the same time as nephrectomy. Across all 50 or so samples, 3,800,000 or so unique CDR3 nucleotide sequences encoding some 2.6 million unique CDR3 amino acid sequences were identified. Broader findings and caveats from the paper: Blood repertoire dynamics were not followed beyond 4 weeks after treatment. An increase in top tumor clonotypes in blood was observed from baseline to 2 weeks post-radiation, followed by contraction by 4 weeks, which was taken to suggest transient expansion of tumor-resident clones. Effects of radiation dose or scheduling on the TCR repertoire could not be addressed with the single-armed trial design. Because pretreatment tumor biopsies were not available, the baseline intratumoral presence of clonotypes could not be determined.

TCR beta libraries were generated from genomic DNA with the immunoSEQ kit, following the manufacturer's recommendations. To prepare the libraries, a first multiplex PCR with proprietary primers was run, followed by a second PCR that added unique barcodes, and a bead cleanup was done after each round. Each sample batch included a kit-provided positive control reaction and a negative control reaction. The final libraries underwent checking on an Agilent 4200 TapeStation D1000 ScreenTape, volumetric pooling, and quantification by qPCR. Sequencing ran on an Illumina NextSeq500 with a MidOutput 150-cycle cartridge, using 156 Read1 and 15 Index1 cycles with kit custom primers. The pooled library was loaded at 0.75 to 1 pM, with an approximately 20% PhiX control spiked in. The authors' pipeline ran thus. Vendor-processed data were analyzed in R, with a clonotype defined as all T cells sharing the same CDR3 nucleotide sequence. In the clone abundance analyses, frequencies in each sample were normalized to that sample's 10,000 most abundant clones. Public T cell clones, which averaged fewer than five per sample, were excluded before analysis. An abundance difference of at least 32-fold between compartments was the criterion for calling clonotypes tumor-enriched or baseline blood-enriched. A beta-binomial differential abundance model was used to identify clonotypes that were expanded or contracted between blood time points. Tumor-blood repertoire similarity was measured with the Baroni-Urbani and Buser coefficient, and group comparisons used two-tailed Wilcoxon tests in R. Sourced from immuneACCESS, this table was stored by TCRdb with only in-frame sequences that have V and J called. A share of the clones is absent; for the studies checked, an unresolved V gene accounts for under half, and the remainder has no known explanation. That table is the source of V, J and clone size, and D and trimming were worked out from the DNA. The sample table shows approximately 170,000 clones, and roughly 90% are seen once. Together, the top ten hold about 11% of the sample.

CDR1 LGHNA and CDR2 YSLEER are derived from the germline V gene. At the junction V is shortened by 0 bases and J by 5 bases; bases outside the gene matches: 16. Including the terminal cysteine and phenylalanine, the CDR3 comprises 19 residues. Only the CDR3 portion is preserved as DNA: 57 bases, with reading frame beginning at the first base. What the time point label conveys for this sample: blood 4 weeks post-SBRT, at nephrectomy. The label giving this sample's treatment or condition can be read as: 15 Gy SBRT to primary tumor, nephrectomy 4 weeks later. Samples came from a clinical trial, in which primary renal cell carcinomas received 15 Gy stereotactic body radiation therapy followed by nephrectomy 4 weeks later. To follow tumor-enriched clonotypes, peripheral blood was collected serially from radiation-treated patients at baseline and again at 2 weeks and 4 weeks after SBRT. Every patient had renal cell carcinoma of clear cell pathology. The QIAamp DNA Blood Mini Kit (Qiagen) was used to prepare genomic DNA for TCR sequencing. The analyses included just those samples that passed every quality control check.

As for this clone: Its antigen is currently not known. Base qualities are not at hand, and no much larger clone is one base apart.

In this chain, TRBV4-3 is recombined with TRBJ2-5, and TRBD2 matches 9 of the central bases. The sample here was blood, taken from a patient whose treatment included radiotherapy and nephrectomy. This clonotype was obtained from a woman aged 45-59 years with renal cell carcinoma. The nucleotide sequence is given as TGCGCCAGCAGCCAAGAAGTATACCGAGCGGGGGGCCCTCGGGAGACCCAGTACTTC. This is translated as CASSQEVYRAGGPRETQYF.